The present T cell receptor (beta chain) was sequenced within a study of blood T cell repertoires in COVID-19. As for the study in general: Both acute and convalescent COVID-19 samples were obtained from the United States, Italy and Spain. T cells, B-cell-depleted T cells, or PBMCs provided the cDNA or gDNA that served as material.

Original analysis: Amplification of reference gene primers provided the estimated nucleated cell counts. Here immunoSEQ multiplex PCR was the method, and the copy in TCRdb shows in-frame clones only, minus some. From that table come the V and J calls and clone size; the DNA was used to work out D and trimming. The sample consists of about 170,000 clones, approximately 92% of them appearing once. With 4 bases removed from V and 4 bases from J, the gap between germline ends came to 13 bases. The germline V gene has CDR1 LGHDT and CDR2 YNNKEL (reference sequence). This CDR3 is built from 14 residues. This TCR came from a woman aged 45-59 years with acute or convalescent COVID-19. V is TRBV3-1 (or the pseudogene TRBV3-2) and J is TRBJ1-2; D is undetermined. The specimen sequenced was peripheral blood. CDR3 nucleotide sequence: TGTGCCAGCAGCCCGACTCCAGCCAGCTATGGCTACACCTTC. Translation: CASSPTPASYGYTF.